This TCR beta chain comes out of a study of blood T cells in healthy people across ages. Alongside a J-beta primer mix, a sample-barcoded 5' primer served in a second PCR lasting about 7 to 11 cycles. Each cDNA molecule was tagged by a template-switch adaptor with 12 random nucleotides. TCRdb processed the 5' RACE reads anew with MiXCR; each CDR3 protein has one entry. Of about 810,000 distinct CDR3 sequences detected, around 34% appear once; the ten largest clones hold 10% to 15%. To note about this clonotype: Antigen specificity is unknown.

With V trimmed by 3 bases and J by 2 bases, 11 bases remained unmatched. This CDR3 comprises 18 residues. Germline V lookup: CDR1 SNHLY, CDR2 FYNNEI. The draw of peripheral blood yielded about 10 milliliters from each donor. A minimum of 6 micrograms of total RNA was extracted per sample. Study-wide points: The fall in TCR beta diversity per million T cells was roughly linear with age.

This sequence joins TRBV2 and TRBJ2-1; 9 positions match TRBD2. The clonotype originates from a man aged 18 to 30 in good health. Sequenced input: blood. In DNA form, the CDR3 reads TGTGCCAGCAGTGACGACATCGCCAGACTAGCGGCCTACAATGAGCAGTTCTTC. Translation gives CASSDDIARLAAYNEQFF.